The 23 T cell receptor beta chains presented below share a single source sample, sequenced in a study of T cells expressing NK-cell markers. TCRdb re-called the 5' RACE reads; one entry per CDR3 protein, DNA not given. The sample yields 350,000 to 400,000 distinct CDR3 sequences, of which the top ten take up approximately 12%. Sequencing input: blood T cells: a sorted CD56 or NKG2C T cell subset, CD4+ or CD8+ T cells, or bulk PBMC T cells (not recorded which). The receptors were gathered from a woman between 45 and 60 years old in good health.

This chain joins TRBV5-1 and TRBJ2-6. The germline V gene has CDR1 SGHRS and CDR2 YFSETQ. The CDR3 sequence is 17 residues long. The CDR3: CASSLELGRAGANVLTF.

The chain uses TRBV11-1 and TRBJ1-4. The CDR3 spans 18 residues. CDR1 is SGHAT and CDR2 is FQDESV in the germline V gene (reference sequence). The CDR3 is CASSFRRPQGTDNEKLFF.

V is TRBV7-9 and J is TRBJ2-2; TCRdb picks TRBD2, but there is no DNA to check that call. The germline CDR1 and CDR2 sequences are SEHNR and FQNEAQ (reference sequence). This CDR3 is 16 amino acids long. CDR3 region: CASSSTSGSPTGELFF. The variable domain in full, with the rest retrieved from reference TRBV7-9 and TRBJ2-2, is DTGVSQNPRHKITKRGQNVTFRCDPISEHNRLYWYRQTLGQGPEFLTYFQNEAQLEKSRLLSDRFSAERPKGSFSTLEIQRTEQGDSAMYLCASSSTSGSPTGELFFGEGSRLTVL.

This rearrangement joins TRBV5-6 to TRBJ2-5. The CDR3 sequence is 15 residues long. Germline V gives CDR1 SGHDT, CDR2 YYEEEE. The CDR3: CASSLATGFQETQYF.

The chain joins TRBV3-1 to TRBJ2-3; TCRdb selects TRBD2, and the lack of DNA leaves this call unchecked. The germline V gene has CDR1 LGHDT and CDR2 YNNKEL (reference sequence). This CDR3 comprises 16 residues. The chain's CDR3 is CASSQRRGSATDTQYF.

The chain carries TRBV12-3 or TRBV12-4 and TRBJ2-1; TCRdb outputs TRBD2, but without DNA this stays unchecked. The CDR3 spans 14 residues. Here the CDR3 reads CASRSGLPYNEQFF.

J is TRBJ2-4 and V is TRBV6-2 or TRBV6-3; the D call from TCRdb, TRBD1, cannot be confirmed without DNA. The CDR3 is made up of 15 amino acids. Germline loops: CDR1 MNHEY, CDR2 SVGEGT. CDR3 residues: CASRPLGDAKNIQYF.

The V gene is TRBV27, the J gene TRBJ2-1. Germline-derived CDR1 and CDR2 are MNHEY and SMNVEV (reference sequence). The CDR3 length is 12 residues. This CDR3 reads CASSRVWNEQFF.

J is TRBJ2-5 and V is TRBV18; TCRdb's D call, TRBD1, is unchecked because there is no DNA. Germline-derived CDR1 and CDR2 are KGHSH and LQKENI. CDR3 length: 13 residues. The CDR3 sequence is CASSPTRVETQYF. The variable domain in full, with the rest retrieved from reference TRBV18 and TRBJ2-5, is NAGVMQNPRHLVRRRGQEARLRCSPMKGHSHVYWYRQLPEEGLKFMVYLQKENIIDESGMPKERFSAEFPKEGPSILRIQQVVRGDSAAYFCASSPTRVETQYFGPGTRLLVL.

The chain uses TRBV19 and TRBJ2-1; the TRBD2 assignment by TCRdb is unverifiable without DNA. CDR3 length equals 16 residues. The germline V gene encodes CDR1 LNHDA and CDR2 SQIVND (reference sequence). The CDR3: CASTANSGSNWNEQFF.

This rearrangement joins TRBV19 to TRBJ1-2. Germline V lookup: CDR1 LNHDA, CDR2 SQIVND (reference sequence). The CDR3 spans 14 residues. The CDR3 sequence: CASRTGPRDYGYTF.

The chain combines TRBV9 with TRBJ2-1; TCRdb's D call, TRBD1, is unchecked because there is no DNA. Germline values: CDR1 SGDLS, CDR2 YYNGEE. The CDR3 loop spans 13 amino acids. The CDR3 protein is CASSIPSGHEQFF.

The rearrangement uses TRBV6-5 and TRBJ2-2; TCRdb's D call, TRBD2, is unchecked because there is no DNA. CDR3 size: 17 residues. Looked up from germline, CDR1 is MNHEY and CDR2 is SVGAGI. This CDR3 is CASSYEGGRTRPGELFF.

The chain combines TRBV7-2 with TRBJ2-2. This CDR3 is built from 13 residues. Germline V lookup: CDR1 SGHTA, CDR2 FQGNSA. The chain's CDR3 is CASSFKLTGELFF.

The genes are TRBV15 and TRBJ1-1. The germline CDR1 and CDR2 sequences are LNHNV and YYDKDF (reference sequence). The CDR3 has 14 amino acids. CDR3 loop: CATSRDTVDTEAFF.

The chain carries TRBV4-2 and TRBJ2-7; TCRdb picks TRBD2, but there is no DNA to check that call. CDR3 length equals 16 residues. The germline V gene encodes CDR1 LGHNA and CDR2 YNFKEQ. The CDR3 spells CASSQVGTSKYYEQYF.

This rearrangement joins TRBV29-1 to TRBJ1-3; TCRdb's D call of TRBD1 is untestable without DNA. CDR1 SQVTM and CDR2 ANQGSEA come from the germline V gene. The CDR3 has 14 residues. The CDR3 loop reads CSVRTGTIGNTIYF. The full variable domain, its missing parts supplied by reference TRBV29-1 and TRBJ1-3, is SAVISQKPSRDICQRGTSLTIQCQVDSQVTMMFWYRQQPGQSLTLIATANQGSEATYESGFVIDKFPISRPNLTFSTLTVSNMSPEDSSIYLCSVRTGTIGNTIYFGEGSWLTVV.

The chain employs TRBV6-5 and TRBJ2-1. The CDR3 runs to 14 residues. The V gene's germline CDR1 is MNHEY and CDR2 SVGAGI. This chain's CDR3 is CASRGEGSYNEQFF.

Here the CDR3 reads CASGLAGTSNYEQYF. This rearrangement joins TRBV12-5 to TRBJ2-7; TCRdb gives TRBD2 as the D gene, but with no DNA this cannot be confirmed. Germline CDR1 reads LGHNT; CDR2 reads FRNRAP. This CDR3 spans 15 amino acids.

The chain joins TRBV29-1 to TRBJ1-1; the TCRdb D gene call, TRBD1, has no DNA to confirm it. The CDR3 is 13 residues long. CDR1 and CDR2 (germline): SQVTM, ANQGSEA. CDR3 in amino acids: CSVITGVNTEAFF.

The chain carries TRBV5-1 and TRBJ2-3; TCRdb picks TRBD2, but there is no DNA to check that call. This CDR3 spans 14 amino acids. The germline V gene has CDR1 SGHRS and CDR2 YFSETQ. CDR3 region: CASSLEGSEDTQYF.

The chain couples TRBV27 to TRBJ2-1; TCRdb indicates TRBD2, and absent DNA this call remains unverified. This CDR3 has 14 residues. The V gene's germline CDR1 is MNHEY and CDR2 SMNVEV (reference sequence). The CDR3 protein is CASSLQREFGEQFF.

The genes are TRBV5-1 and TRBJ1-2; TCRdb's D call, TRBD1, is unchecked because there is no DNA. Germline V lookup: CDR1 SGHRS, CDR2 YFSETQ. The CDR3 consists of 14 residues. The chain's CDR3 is CASSSTGTEDGYTF. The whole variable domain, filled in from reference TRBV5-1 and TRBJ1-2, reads KAGVTQTPRYLIKTRGQQVTLSCSPISGHRSVSWYQQTPGQGLQFLFEYFSETQRNKGNFPGRFSGRQFSNSRSEMNVSTLELGDSALYLCASSSTGTEDGYTFGSGTRLTVV.